Listed below are T cell receptor beta chains from one sample, sequenced in a study of T cell responses to AZD1222 COVID-19 vaccine. This table comes from immunoSEQ multiplex PCR, and its TCRdb copy is limited to in-frame clones, with some not included. The top ten hold about 17% of the sample, which has approximately 75,000 clones, around 90% seen once. Specimen: peripheral blood, collected 28 days after the second AZD1222 dose. All receptors derive from an adult who received the AZD1222 COVID-19 vaccine. Both conserved end residues are part of each CDR3. Each record gives: D gene, J gene, V gene, clone size, CDR3 DNA, CDR3 protein. The D gene is left open where the match is weak. Rows may omit the clone size; those that give it use once, few, many or a size class.

D: TRBD1; J: TRBJ2-1; V: TRBV6-4; size: -; DNA: TGTGCCAGCAGTGACTCGACAGGGGGGGGCGATGAGCAGTTCTTC; CDR3: CASSDSTGGGDEQFF
D: TRBD1; J: TRBJ1-2; V: TRBV19; size: -; DNA: TGTGCCAGTAGTACCGGGACAGGGGACAACTATGGCTACACCTTC; CDR3: CASSTGTGDNYGYTF
D: TRBD1; J: TRBJ1-2; V: TRBV6-5; size: -; DNA: TGTGCCAGCAGGGAGATAGGACAGGGTGAAGACTACACCTTC; CDR3: CASREIGQGEDYTF
D: TRBD1; J: TRBJ2-2; V: TRBV4-2; size: -; DNA: TGTGCCAGCAGCCAAGATCACAGGGGATTCACCGGGGAGCTGTTTTTT; CDR3: CASSQDHRGFTGELFF
D: TRBD1; J: TRBJ1-2; V: TRBV4-3; size: -; DNA: TGCGCCAGCAGCCAAGATAACGACAGGGGGAATGGCTACACCTTC; CDR3: CASSQDNDRGNGYTF
D: -; J: TRBJ2-2; V: TRBV27; size: once; DNA: TGTGCCAGCAGTTTATCTAGTAGGCCCACCGGGGAGCTGTTTTTT; CDR3: CASSLSSRPTGELFF
D: -; J: TRBJ1-1; V: TRBV19; size: -; DNA: TGTGCCAGTAGTATGGTGAACACTGAAGCTTTCTTT; CDR3: CASSMVNTEAFF
D: -; J: TRBJ1-1; V: TRBV6-4; size: -; DNA: TGTGCCAGCAGAAGGGTACCCATGAACACTGAAGCTTTCTTT; CDR3: CASRRVPMNTEAFF
D: -; J: TRBJ1-6; V: TRBV7-3; size: -; DNA: TGTGCCAGCAGCTTATTTGGGGGGGCAGTCTATAATTCACCCCTCCACTTT; CDR3: CASSLFGGAVYNSPLHF
D: -; J: TRBJ2-1; V: TRBV5-1; size: few; DNA: TGCGCCAGCAGTCTAAACTGGGCGGACAATGAGCAGTTCTTC; CDR3: CASSLNWADNEQFF
D: -; J: TRBJ2-7; V: TRBV6-5; size: -; DNA: TGTGCCAGCAGTACAGGGATGTACTACGAGCAGTACTTC; CDR3: CASSTGMYYEQYF
D: -; J: TRBJ2-1; V: TRBV9; size: -; DNA: TGTGCCAGCAGCTCCCGGTCCGCTTACAATGAGCAGTTCTTC; CDR3: CASSSRSAYNEQFF
D: -; J: TRBJ1-4; V: TRBV6-1; size: -; DNA: TGTGCCAGCAGTGAAGCGGTCCGGGGCCGAACCGCAACTAATGAAAAACTGTTTTTT; CDR3: CASSEAVRGRTATNEKLFF
D: -; J: TRBJ2-7; V: TRBV5-4; size: -; DNA: TGTGCCAGCAGCTTGCCTATCCAGAACCACGAGCAGTACTTC; CDR3: CASSLPIQNHEQYF